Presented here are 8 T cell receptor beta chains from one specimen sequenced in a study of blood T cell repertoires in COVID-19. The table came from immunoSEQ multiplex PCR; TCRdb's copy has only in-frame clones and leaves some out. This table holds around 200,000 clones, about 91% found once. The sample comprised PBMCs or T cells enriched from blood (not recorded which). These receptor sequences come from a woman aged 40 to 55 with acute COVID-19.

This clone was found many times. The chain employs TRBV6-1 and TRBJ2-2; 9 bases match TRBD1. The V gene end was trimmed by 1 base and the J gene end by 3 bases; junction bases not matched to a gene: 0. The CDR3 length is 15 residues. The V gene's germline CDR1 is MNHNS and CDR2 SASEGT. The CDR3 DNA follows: TGTGCCAGCAGTGAAGGGACAGGGGACACCGGGGAGCTGTTTTTT. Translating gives CASSEGTGDTGELFF.

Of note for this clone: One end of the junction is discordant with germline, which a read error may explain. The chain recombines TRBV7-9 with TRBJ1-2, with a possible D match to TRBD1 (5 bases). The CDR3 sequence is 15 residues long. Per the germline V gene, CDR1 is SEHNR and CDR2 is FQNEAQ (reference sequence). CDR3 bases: TGCGCCAGCAGCTTCGGCGGGGGGGGATTAGGTGGCTACACCTTC. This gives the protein CASSFGGGGLGGYTF.

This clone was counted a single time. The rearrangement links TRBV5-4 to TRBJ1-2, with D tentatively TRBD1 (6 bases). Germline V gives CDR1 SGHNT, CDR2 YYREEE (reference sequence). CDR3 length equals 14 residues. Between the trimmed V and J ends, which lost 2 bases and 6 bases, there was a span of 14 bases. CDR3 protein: CASSFGPGVDGYTF. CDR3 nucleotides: TGTGCCAGCAGCTTCGGACCAGGGGTGGATGGCTACACCTTC. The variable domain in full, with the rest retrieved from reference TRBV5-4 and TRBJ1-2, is ETGVTQSPTHLIKTRGQQVTLRCSSQSGHNTVSWYQQALGQGPQFIFQYYREEENGRGNFPPRFSGLQFPNYSSELNVNALELDDSALYLCASSFGPGVDGYTFGSGTRLTVV.

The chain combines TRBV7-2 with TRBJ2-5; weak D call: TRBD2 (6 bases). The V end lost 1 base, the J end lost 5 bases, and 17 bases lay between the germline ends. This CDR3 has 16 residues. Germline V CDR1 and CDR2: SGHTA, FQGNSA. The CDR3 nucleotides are TGTGCCAGCAGCTTAGGACTAGAGCTTATCCTGGAGACCCAGTACTTC. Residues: CASSLGLELILETQYF.

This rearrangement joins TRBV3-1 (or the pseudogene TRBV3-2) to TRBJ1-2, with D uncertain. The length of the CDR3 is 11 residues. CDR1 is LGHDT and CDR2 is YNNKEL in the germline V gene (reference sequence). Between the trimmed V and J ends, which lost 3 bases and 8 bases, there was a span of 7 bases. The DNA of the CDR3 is TGTGCCAGCAGCCATAATTCCGGCTACACCTTC. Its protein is CASSHNSGYTF.

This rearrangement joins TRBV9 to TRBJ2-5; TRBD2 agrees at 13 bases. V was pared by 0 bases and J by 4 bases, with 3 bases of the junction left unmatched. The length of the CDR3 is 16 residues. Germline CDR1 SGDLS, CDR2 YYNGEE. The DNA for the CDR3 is TGTGCCAGCAGCGTAGAGGGGACTAGCGGGGTAGAGACCCAGTACTTC. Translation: CASSVEGTSGVETQYF.

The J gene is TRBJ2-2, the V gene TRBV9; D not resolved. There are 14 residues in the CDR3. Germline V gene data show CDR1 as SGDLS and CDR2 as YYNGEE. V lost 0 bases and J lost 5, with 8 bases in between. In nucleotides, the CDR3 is TGTGCCAGCAGCGTAGCCCCCGGGACCGGGGAGCTGTTTTTT. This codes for CASSVAPGTGELFF.

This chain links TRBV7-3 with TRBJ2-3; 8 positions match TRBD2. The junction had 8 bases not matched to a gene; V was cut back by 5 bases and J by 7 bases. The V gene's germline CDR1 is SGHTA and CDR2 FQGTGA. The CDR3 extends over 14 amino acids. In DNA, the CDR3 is TGTGCCAGCAGCCCACCGGGGGGGCAACATACGCAGTATTTT. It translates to CASSPPGGQHTQYF. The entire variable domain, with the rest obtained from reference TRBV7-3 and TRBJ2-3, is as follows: GAGVSQTPSNKVTEKGKYVELRCDPISGHTALYWYRQSLGQGPEFLIYFQGTGAADDSGLPNDRFFAVRPEGSVSTLKIQRTERGDSAVYLCASSPPGGQHTQYFGPGTRLTVL.